The next 25 T cell receptor beta chains were all read from a single sample in a study of blood T cell repertoires in COVID-19. Assay used: immunoSEQ multiplex PCR; TCRdb lists only in-frame clones, some missing. The sample lists about 100,000 clones, roughly 80% occurring once. The source material was peripheral blood. Source of these receptors: a man in his sixties or seventies with active or convalescent COVID-19.

This chain links TRBV29-1 with TRBJ1-1; 8 nucleotides match TRBD1. Per the germline V gene, CDR1 is SQVTM and CDR2 is ANQGSEA. J gave up 3 bases and V 6 bases, and 12 bases lay outside the gene matches. This CDR3 region has 15 residues. The CDR3 spells CSVGDRNLGDTEAFF. The DNA for the CDR3 is TGCAGCGTCGGGGACAGGAATCTGGGAGACACTGAAGCTTTCTTT.

This chain joins TRBV11-1 and TRBJ1-2; no definite D call. The CDR3 runs to 12 residues. V was clipped by 4 bases and J by 7 bases, with 10 bases between them. CDR1 is SGHAT, CDR2 FQDESV, per germline (reference sequence). Here the CDR3 reads CASSYVAGGYTF. The CDR3 coding sequence is TGTGCCAGCAGCTACGTGGCGGGTGGCTACACCTTC.

The chain is built from TRBV28 and TRBJ1-1; 7 bases match TRBD1. V shed 6 bases, J shed 3 bases, and the junction held 13 bases outside the gene matches. In germline, CDR1 is MDHEN, CDR2 SYDVKM. The length of the CDR3 is 16 residues. The CDR3 DNA sequence: TGTGCCAGCAGCCCTCGACAGGGCATAGGGGACACTGAAGCTTTCTTT. This translates into CASSPRQGIGDTEAFF. Based on the CDR3 plus reference TRBV28 and TRBJ1-1, the full variable domain is DVKVTQSSRYLVKRTGEKVFLECVQDMDHENMFWYRQDPGLGLRLIYFSYDVKMKEKGDIPEGYSVSREKKERFSLILESASTNQTSMYLCASSPRQGIGDTEAFFGQGTRLTVV.

This chain joins TRBV19 and TRBJ1-4; D call uncertain. The CDR3 length is 17 residues. V gave up 3 bases and J gave up 2 bases, with 16 bases separating them. The germline gives CDR1 LNHDA, CDR2 SQIVND (reference sequence). CDR3 in DNA: TGTGCCAGTAGTATTATGGCCTTTCTGGGCACTAATGAAAAACTGTTTTTT. Translating gives CASSIMAFLGTNEKLFF.

This sequence joins TRBV14 and TRBJ2-3; D may be TRBD1 (6 bases). Germline V gives CDR1 SGHDN, CDR2 FVKESK. The CDR3 loop spans 16 amino acids. V gave up 1 base and J gave up 2 bases, with 13 bases separating them. The CDR3 nucleotides read TGTGCCAGCAGCCAAGGCGGCAGGGGATACACAGATACGCAGTATTTT. Its protein is CASSQGGRGYTDTQYF.

The V call is TRBV6-1, the J call TRBJ2-2, with 12 bases lining up with TRBD1. V was clipped by 2 bases and J by 8 bases; unmatched bases: 6. The CDR3 spans 16 residues. The germline CDR1 and CDR2 sequences are MNHNS and SASEGT. The CDR3, as DNA: TGTGCCAGCAGTGAACAACCGGGACAGGGGGCGGGGGAGCTGTTTTTT. Residues: CASSEQPGQGAGELFF.

The V gene is TRBV5-6, the J gene TRBJ1-3; 7 nucleotides line up with TRBD1. Germline V CDR1 and CDR2: SGHDT, YYEEEE. The CDR3 totals 14 residues. V shed 3 bases and J 2 bases; nucleotides not matched to a gene: 2. The CDR3 bases are TGTGCCAGCAGCTGGGGACAGCCTGGAAACACCATATATTTT. Translating gives CASSWGQPGNTIYF.

The V gene is TRBV30, the J gene TRBJ1-6; D perhaps matches TRBD1 (5 bases). The CDR3 is made up of 13 amino acids. Germline-derived CDR1 and CDR2 are GTSNPN and SVGIG (reference sequence). V was pared by 2 bases and J by 9 bases, with 11 bases between. In nucleotides, the CDR3 is TGTGCCTGGAGTCTACAGGTCAGTTCACCCCTCCACTTT. Translated: CAWSLQVSSPLHF. The full variable domain, its missing parts supplied by reference TRBV30 and TRBJ1-6, is SQTIHQWPATLVQPVGSPLSLECTVEGTSNPNLYWYRQAAGRGLQLLFYSVGIGQISSEVPQNLSASRPQDRQFILSSKKLLLSDSGFYLCAWSLQVSSPLHFGNGTRLTVT.

The sample holds one count of this clone. The J gene is TRBJ2-7, the V gene TRBV15; D is perhaps TRBD2 (7 bases). This CDR3 is 16 amino acids long. Germline lookup yields CDR1 LNHNV and CDR2 YYDKDF (reference sequence). Trimming removed 3 bases at V and 2 bases at J, with 17 bases between. The CDR3 coding sequence is TGTGCCACCAGCAGTGCCGGGGGGCGCATCACCTACGAGCAGTACTTC. Its translation: CATSSAGGRITYEQYF.

The J gene is TRBJ1-6, the V gene TRBV6-2 or TRBV6-3, with D hard to call. CDR1 is MNHEY, CDR2 SVGEGT, per germline. CDR3 length equals 16 residues. With 1 base removed from V and 6 bases from J, the gap between germline ends came to 13 bases. In nucleotides, the CDR3 is TGTGCCAGCAGTTACTTTGACATCACCGTTAATTCACCCCTCCACTTT. Translated, it gives CASSYFDITVNSPLHF.

This rearrangement joins TRBV9 to TRBJ2-1; TRBD2 aligns across 9 bases. V trimming: 4 bases; J trimming: 0 bases; junction bases outside the gene matches: 5. The germline V gene encodes CDR1 SGDLS and CDR2 YYNGEE. The CDR3 is made up of 16 amino acids. CDR3 in DNA: TGTGCCAGCAGCCCTAGCGGGACAAGCTCCTACAATGAGCAGTTCTTC. Translated: CASSPSGTSSYNEQFF.

This chain uses TRBV2 with TRBJ1-2; perhaps TRBD1 as D (5 bases). V shed 8 bases and J shed 0 bases, with 16 bases lying between them. CDR1 SNHLY and CDR2 FYNNEI come from the germline V gene. CDR3 size: 15 residues. This CDR3 is CASSRAGEANYGYTF. CDR3 DNA: TGTGCCAGCTCACGGGCGGGGGAAGCTAACTATGGCTACACCTTC.

The rearrangement joins TRBV5-4 to TRBJ1-1, with 9 bases that match TRBD1. Trimming took 3 bases from V and 4 from J; bases not matched to a gene: 1. The CDR3 totals 13 residues. Germline assignment: CDR1 SGHNT and CDR2 YYREEE (reference sequence). The CDR3 nucleotides read TGTGCCAGCAGCTACAGGGGGCGCACTGAAGCTTTCTTT. Protein sequence: CASSYRGRTEAFF. The full variable domain, with the rest looked up from reference TRBV5-4 and TRBJ1-1, is ETGVTQSPTHLIKTRGQQVTLRCSSQSGHNTVSWYQQALGQGPQFIFQYYREEENGRGNFPPRFSGLQFPNYSSELNVNALELDDSALYLCASSYRGRTEAFFGQGTRLTVV.

This clone was seen once. V usage is TRBV9 and J usage is TRBJ2-3, with TRBD2 matching 7 bases. With V trimmed by 7 bases and J by 0 bases, 11 bases remained unmatched. Germline V gene data show CDR1 as SGDLS and CDR2 as YYNGEE. The length of the CDR3 is 16 residues. CDR3 DNA: TGTGCCAGCCAGCGGGGTGGGGCGGGGAGCACAGATACGCAGTATTTT. As protein: CASQRGGAGSTDTQYF. Combining the CDR3 with reference TRBV9 and TRBJ2-3 gives the whole variable domain DSGVTQTPKHLITATGQRVTLRCSPRSGDLSVYWYQQSLDQGLQFLIQYYNGEERAKGNILERFSAQQFPDLHSELNLSSLELGDSALYFCASQRGGAGSTDTQYFGPGTRLTVL.

The chain has TRBV5-1 and TRBJ1-4; 9 nucleotides match TRBD1. CDR3 length: 17 residues. Germline lookup yields CDR1 SGHRS and CDR2 YFSETQ. The V and J ends lost 7 bases and 4 bases, in that order; junction bases with no gene match: 14. In DNA form, the CDR3 reads TGCGCCAGCCGGACCGGGACAGGGTCCCTTCTTAATGAAAAACTGTTTTTT. Protein product: CASRTGTGSLLNEKLFF. The variable domain in full, completed from reference TRBV5-1 and TRBJ1-4, reads KAGVTQTPRYLIKTRGQQVTLSCSPISGHRSVSWYQQTPGQGLQFLFEYFSETQRNKGNFPGRFSGRQFSNSRSEMNVSTLELGDSALYLCASRTGTGSLLNEKLFFGSGTQLSVL.

As for this clone: Other DNA variants within this sample encode the same CDR3. The rearrangement joins TRBV7-9 to TRBJ2-5, with D maybe TRBD2 (7 bases). Per germline, CDR1 SEHNR and CDR2 FQNEAQ (reference sequence). The CDR3 has 14 residues. Deletions cut 0 bases from V and 5 bases from J, with 10 bases between. The CDR3 reads CASSLAGGQETQYF. CDR3 nucleotide sequence: TGTGCCAGCAGCTTAGCGGGGGGGCAGGAGACCCAGTACTTC.

The chain carries TRBV6-2 or TRBV6-3 and TRBJ2-5; 8 bases align to TRBD2. With 2 bases clipped from V and 3 bases from J, the junction kept 5 bases outside the gene matches. CDR1 is MNHEY and CDR2 is SVGEGT in the germline V gene. This CDR3 region has 15 residues. The CDR3 DNA sequence: TGTGCCAGCAGTTACGGCGGTAGCGGGGAAGAGACCCAGTACTTC. Protein sequence: CASSYGGSGEETQYF.

This chain joins TRBV18 and TRBJ1-1, with unresolved D. The V end was cut by 3 bases, the J end by 5 bases, with 7 bases between. The CDR3 is 12 amino acids. The V gene's germline CDR1 is KGHSH and CDR2 LQKENI. CDR3 amino acids: CASSPDTTEAFF. DNA for the CDR3: TGTGCCAGCTCACCCGACACGACTGAAGCTTTCTTT. The full variable domain, its missing parts supplied by reference TRBV18 and TRBJ1-1, is NAGVMQNPRHLVRRRGQEARLRCSPMKGHSHVYWYRQLPEEGLKFMVYLQKENIIDESGMPKERFSAEFPKEGPSILRIQQVVRGDSAAYFCASSPDTTEAFFGQGTRLTVV.

The V and J genes are TRBV4-3 and TRBJ2-5, with 13 bases identical to TRBD2. The CDR3 has 15 residues. CDR1 and CDR2 from the germline V gene are LGHNA and YSLEER. Trimming at V came to 0 bases and at J to 5 bases, leaving 0 bases not matched to a gene. The CDR3 DNA reads TGCGCCAGCAGCCAAGAACTAGCGGGAGGGGAGACCCAGTACTTC. Its translation: CASSQELAGGETQYF.

This chain uses TRBV5-4 with TRBJ1-2; D unresolved. From germline, CDR1 is SGHNT and CDR2 YYREEE (reference sequence). This CDR3 is 12 amino acids long. The ends were cut back, 3 bases at V and 2 bases at J, with 5 bases in the middle. The CDR3 nucleotides are TGTGCCAGCAGCTCGGGGAACTATGGCTACACCTTC. Its translation is CASSSGNYGYTF.

This clone has ten or more counts. The J gene is TRBJ2-1, the V gene TRBV3-1 (or the pseudogene TRBV3-2); TRBD1 matches at 8 bases. J was trimmed by 5 bases and V by 2 bases; bases with no gene match: 11. Looked up from germline, CDR1 is LGHDT and CDR2 is YNNKEL (reference sequence). The length of the CDR3 is 17 residues. Here the CDR3 DNA reads TGTGCCAGCAGCCAAACTCCCTGGACAGGGAATCACAATGAGCAGTTCTTC. As protein: CASSQTPWTGNHNEQFF.

The V and J genes are TRBV6-5 and TRBJ2-5; the D is unclear. V was trimmed by 4 bases and J by 5 bases, leaving 14 bases between them. This CDR3 comprises 14 residues. In germline, CDR1 is MNHEY, CDR2 SVGAGI. CDR3 in DNA: TGTGCCAGCAGTTCCCCCCCCGGTCTCGAGACCCAGTACTTC. Its protein is CASSSPPGLETQYF.

The V and J genes are TRBV5-5 and TRBJ1-3; the match to TRBD1 covers 9 bases. The CDR3 has 19 residues. Germline CDR1 is SGHKS and CDR2 is YYEKEE (reference sequence). The trim removed 4 bases at V and 0 bases at J, leaving 14 bases unmatched. The CDR3 loop is CASSTLKQGALSSGNTIYF. In DNA form, the CDR3 reads TGTGCCAGCAGCACACTAAAACAGGGGGCTTTATCCTCTGGAAACACCATATATTTT.

This clone was seen only once. This chain links TRBV6-2 or TRBV6-3 with TRBJ1-2, with 9 positions matching TRBD1. J lost 2 bases, V lost 5 bases, and 0 bases had no gene match. CDR1 and CDR2 from the germline V gene are MNHEY and SVGEGT. The CDR3 covers 13 residues. CDR3 coding DNA: TGTGCCAGCAGTGGACAGGGGAACTATGGCTACACCTTC. It encodes CASSGQGNYGYTF.

V gene TRBV4-3 combines with J gene TRBJ2-7, with D hard to call. The CDR3 covers 16 residues. Germline V lookup: CDR1 LGHNA, CDR2 YSLEER. Deletions cut 2 bases from V and 4 bases from J, with 18 bases between. The CDR3 here is CASSQSSSPGPYEQYF. In DNA form, the CDR3 reads TGCGCCAGCAGCCAATCGTCGAGTCCTGGGCCGTACGAGCAGTACTTC.